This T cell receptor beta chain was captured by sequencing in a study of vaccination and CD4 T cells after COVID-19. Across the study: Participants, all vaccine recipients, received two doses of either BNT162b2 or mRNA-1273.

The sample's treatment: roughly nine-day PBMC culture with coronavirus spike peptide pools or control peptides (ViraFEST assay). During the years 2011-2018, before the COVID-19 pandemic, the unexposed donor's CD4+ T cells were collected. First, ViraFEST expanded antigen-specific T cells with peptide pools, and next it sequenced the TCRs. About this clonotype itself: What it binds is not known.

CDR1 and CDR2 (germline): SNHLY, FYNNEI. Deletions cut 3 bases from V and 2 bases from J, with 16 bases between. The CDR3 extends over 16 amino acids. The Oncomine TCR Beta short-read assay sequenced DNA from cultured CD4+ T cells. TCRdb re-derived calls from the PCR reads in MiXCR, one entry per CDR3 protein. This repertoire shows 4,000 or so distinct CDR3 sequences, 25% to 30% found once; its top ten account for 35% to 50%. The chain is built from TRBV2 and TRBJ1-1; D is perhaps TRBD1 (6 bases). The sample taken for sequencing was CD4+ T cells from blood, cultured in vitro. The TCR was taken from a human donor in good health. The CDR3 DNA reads TGTGCCAGCAGTGATAGTGTGGGGACATCTAACACTGAAGCTTTCTTT. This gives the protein CASSDSVGTSNTEAFF.